Each of the 2 T cell receptor beta chains below was sequenced from the same sample in a study of blood T cells in healthy people across ages. A second PCR, run for roughly 7 to 11 cycles, used a sample-barcoded 5' primer plus a J-beta primer mix. TCRdb reanalysed the 5' RACE reads using MiXCR and keeps one entry per CDR3 protein. Of 500,000 to 600,000 distinct CDR3 sequences listed, approximately 27% were seen once; the top ten hold about 18%. The sample was blood. The receptors originated from a woman aged 70-85 years in good health.

In this sample, this clonotype turned up once. The rearrangement joins TRBV2 to TRBJ2-3; 9 nucleotides match TRBD2. The CDR3 contains 15 residues. Unmatched junction bases numbered 4, after V lost 4 bases and J lost 2 bases. Germline values: CDR1 SNHLY, CDR2 FYNNEI. CDR3 sequence: CASSVQRGDTDTQYF. CDR3 sequence (DNA): TGTGCCAGCAGTGTTCAGCGGGGGGACACAGATACGCAGTATTTT. Combining the CDR3 with reference TRBV2 and TRBJ2-3 gives the whole variable domain EPEVTQTPSHQVTQMGQEVILRCVPISNHLYFYWYRQILGQKVEFLVSFYNNEISEKSEIFDDQFSVERPDGSNFTLKIRSTKLEDSAMYFCASSVQRGDTDTQYFGPGTRLTVL.

The chain is built from TRBV7-2 and TRBJ1-1, with D possibly TRBD1 on 6 matching bases. From germline, CDR1 is SGHTA and CDR2 FQGNSA. The CDR3 extends over 16 amino acids. Between the trimmed V and J ends, which lost 1 base and 2 bases, there was a span of 14 bases. The CDR3 DNA reads as TGTGCCAGCAGCTTAGGGGGGGCAGGACGAAACACTGAAGCTTTCTTT. This gives the protein CASSLGGAGRNTEAFF.